A selection of T cell receptor beta chains follows, all from one sample in a study of blood T cell repertoires in COVID-19. Profiled with immunoSEQ multiplex PCR; TCRdb holds only in-frame clones, not every one. The table records about 69,000 clones, around 89% of them present only once. The sample comprised peripheral blood. The source is a man aged 45-65 years with acute or convalescent COVID-19. CDR3s include the opening cysteine and the closing phenylalanine or tryptophan. Fields, in order: J gene, D gene, V gene, CDR3 DNA, CDR3 protein. A D gene is named only where the DNA matches it firmly.

TRBJ2-7	TRBD1	TRBV6-5	TGTGCCAGCAGTCCCTACAGGGGCGAGCAGTACTTC	CASSPYRGEQYF
TRBJ2-3	TRBD1	TRBV5-1	TGCGCCAGCAGCTGGACAGGGGGATCAGATACGCAGTATTTT	CASSWTGGSDTQYF
TRBJ2-5	TRBD2	TRBV13	TGTGCCAGCAGCTTAGGCCTCGGGAGGGACGGTCAAGAGACCCAGTACTTC	CASSLGLGRDGQETQYF
TRBJ1-4	TRBD1	TRBV11-2	TGTGCCAGCAGCTCCGGACAGGGAGCTAATGAAAAACTGTTTTTT	CASSSGQGANEKLFF
TRBJ2-1	.	TRBV14	TGTGCCAGCAGCCCGCAGCGAGCCCCCTACAATGAGCAGTTCTTC	CASSPQRAPYNEQFF
TRBJ2-5	TRBD2	TRBV9	TGTGCCAGCAGCCCACGGGCGGGAGGGCAGGAGACCCAGTACTTC	CASSPRAGGQETQYF
TRBJ2-7	TRBD2	TRBV4-1	TGCGCCAGCAGCCAAGAAGGACTAGCGGGAGGGCTTACCTACGAGCAGTACTTC	CASSQEGLAGGLTYEQYF
TRBJ2-3	.	TRBV6-4	TGTGCCAGCAGTGAAGGTGGCGGGAGCACAGATACGCAGTATTTT	CASSEGGGSTDTQYF
TRBJ2-7	TRBD1	TRBV30	TGTGCCTGGAGTGTACTAACAGGGGGACCCTACGAGCAGTACTTC	CAWSVLTGGPYEQYF
TRBJ2-6	TRBD1	TRBV4-2	TGTGCCAGCAGCCAAGAAGGTGTCAGGGGGCCTGGGGCCAACGTCCTGACTTTC	CASSQEGVRGPGANVLTF